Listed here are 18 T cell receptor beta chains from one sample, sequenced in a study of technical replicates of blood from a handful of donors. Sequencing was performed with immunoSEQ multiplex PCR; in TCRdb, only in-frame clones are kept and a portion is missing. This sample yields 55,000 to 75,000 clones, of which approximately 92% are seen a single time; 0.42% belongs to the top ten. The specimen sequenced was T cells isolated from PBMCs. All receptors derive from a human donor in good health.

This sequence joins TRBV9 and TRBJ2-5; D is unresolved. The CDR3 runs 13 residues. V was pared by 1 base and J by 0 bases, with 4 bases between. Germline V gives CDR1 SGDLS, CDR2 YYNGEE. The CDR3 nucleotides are TGTGCCAGCAGCGTAACGGACCAAGAGACCCAGTACTTC. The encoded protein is CASSVTDQETQYF. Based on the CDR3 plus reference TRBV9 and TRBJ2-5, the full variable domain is DSGVTQTPKHLITATGQRVTLRCSPRSGDLSVYWYQQSLDQGLQFLIQYYNGEERAKGNILERFSAQQFPDLHSELNLSSLELGDSALYFCASSVTDQETQYFGPGTRLLVL.

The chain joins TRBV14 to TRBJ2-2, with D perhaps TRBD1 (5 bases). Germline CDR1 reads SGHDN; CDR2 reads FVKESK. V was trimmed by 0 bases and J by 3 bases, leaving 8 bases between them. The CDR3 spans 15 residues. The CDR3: CASSQEQGYTGELFF. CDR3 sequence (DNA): TGTGCCAGCAGCCAAGAGCAGGGTTACACCGGGGAGCTGTTTTTT.

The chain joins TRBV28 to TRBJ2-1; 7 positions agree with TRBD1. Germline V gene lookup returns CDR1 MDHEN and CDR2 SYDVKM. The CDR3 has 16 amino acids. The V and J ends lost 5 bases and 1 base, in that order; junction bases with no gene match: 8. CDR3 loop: CASSPKGAPSYNEQFF. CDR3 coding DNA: TGTGCCAGCAGTCCTAAGGGGGCGCCATCCTACAATGAGCAGTTCTTC.

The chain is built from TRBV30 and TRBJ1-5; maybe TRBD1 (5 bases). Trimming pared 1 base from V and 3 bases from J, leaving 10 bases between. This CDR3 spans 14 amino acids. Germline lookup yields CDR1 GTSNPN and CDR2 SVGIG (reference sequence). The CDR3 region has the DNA TGTGCCTGGAGTGGGGGGGGTTCCAATCAGCCCCAGCATTTT. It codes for CAWSGGGSNQPQHF.

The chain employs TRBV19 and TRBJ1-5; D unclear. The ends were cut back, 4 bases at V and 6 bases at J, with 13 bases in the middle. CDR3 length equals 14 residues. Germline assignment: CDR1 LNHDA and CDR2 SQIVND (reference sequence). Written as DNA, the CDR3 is TGTGCCAGTAGTAGCCCGCTTTTCGGTCAGCCCCAGCATTTT. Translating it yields CASSSPLFGQPQHF. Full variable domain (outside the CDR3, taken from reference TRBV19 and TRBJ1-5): DGGITQSPKYLFRKEGQNVTLSCEQNLNHDAMYWYRQDPGQGLRLIYYSQIVNDFQKGDIAEGYSVSREKKESFPLTVTSAQKNPTAFYLCASSSPLFGQPQHFGDGTRLSIL.

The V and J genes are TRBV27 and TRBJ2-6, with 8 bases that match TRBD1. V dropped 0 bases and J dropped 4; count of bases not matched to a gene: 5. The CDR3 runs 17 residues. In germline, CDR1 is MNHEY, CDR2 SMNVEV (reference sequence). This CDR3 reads CASSLSHRGAGANVLTF. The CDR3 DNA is TGTGCCAGCAGTTTATCTCACAGGGGGGCGGGGGCCAACGTCCTGACTTTC.

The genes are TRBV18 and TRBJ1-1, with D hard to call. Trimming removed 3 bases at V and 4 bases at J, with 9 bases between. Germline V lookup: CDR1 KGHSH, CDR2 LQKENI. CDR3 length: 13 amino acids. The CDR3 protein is CASSPLRGTEAFF. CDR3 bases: TGTGCCAGCTCACCCCTCCGGGGCACTGAAGCTTTCTTT.

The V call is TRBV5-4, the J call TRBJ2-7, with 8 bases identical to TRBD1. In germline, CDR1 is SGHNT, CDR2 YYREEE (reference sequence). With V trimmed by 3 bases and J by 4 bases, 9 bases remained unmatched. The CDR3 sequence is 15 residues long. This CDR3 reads CASSYGRGRTYEQYF. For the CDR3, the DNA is TGTGCCAGCAGCTACGGCAGGGGGCGGACTTACGAGCAGTACTTC.

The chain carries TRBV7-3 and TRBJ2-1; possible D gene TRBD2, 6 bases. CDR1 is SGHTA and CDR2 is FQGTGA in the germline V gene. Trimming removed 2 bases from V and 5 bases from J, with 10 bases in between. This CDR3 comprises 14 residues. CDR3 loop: CASSLGGFNNEQFF. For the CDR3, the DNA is TGTGCCAGCAGCTTAGGGGGGTTCAACAATGAGCAGTTCTTC.

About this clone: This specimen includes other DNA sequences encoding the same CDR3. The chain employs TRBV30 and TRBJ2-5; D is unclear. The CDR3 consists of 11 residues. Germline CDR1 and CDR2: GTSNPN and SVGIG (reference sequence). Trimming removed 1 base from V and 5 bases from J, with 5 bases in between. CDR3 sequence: CAWSAGETQYF. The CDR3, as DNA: TGTGCCTGGAGTGCCGGGGAGACCCAGTACTTC.

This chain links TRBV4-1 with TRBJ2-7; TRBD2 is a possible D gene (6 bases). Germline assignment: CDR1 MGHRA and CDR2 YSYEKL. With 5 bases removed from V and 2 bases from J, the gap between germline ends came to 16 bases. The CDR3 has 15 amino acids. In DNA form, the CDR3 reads TGCGCCAGCAGCAGGGGACTGGGGGGAGCCTACGAGCAGTACTTC. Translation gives CASSRGLGGAYEQYF.

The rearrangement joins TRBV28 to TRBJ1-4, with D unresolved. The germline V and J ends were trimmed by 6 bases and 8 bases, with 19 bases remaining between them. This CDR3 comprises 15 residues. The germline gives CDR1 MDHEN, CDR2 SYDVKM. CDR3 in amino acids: CASRVLVQDNEKLFF. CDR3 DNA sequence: TGTGCCAGCAGAGTTCTGGTCCAGGATAACGAAAAACTGTTTTTT. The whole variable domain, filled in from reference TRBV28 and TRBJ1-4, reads DVKVTQSSRYLVKRTGEKVFLECVQDMDHENMFWYRQDPGLGLRLIYFSYDVKMKEKGDIPEGYSVSREKKERFSLILESASTNQTSMYLCASRVLVQDNEKLFFGSGTQLSVL.

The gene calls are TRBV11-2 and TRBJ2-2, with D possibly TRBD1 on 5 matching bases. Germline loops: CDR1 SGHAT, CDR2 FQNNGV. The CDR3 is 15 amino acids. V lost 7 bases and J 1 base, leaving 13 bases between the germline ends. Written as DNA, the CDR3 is TGTGCCAGCAAAAAGATAGACAGGAACACCGGGGAGCTGTTTTTT. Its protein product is CASKKIDRNTGELFF.

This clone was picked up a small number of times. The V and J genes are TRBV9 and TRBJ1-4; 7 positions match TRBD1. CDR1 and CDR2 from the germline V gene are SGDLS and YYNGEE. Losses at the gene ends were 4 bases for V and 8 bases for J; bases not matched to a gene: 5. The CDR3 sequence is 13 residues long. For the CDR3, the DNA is TGTGCCAGCAGCCTTGGACAGGTCGAAAAACTGTTTTTT. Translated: CASSLGQVEKLFF. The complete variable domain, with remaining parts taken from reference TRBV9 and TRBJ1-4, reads DSGVTQTPKHLITATGQRVTLRCSPRSGDLSVYWYQQSLDQGLQFLIQYYNGEERAKGNILERFSAQQFPDLHSELNLSSLELGDSALYFCASSLGQVEKLFFGSGTQLSVL.

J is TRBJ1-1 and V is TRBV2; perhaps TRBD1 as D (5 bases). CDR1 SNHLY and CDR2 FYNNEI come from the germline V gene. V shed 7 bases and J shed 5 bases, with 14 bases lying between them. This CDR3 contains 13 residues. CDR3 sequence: CASTGRGGTEAFF. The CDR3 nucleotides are TGTGCCAGCACCGGTCGGGGGGGGACTGAAGCTTTCTTT.

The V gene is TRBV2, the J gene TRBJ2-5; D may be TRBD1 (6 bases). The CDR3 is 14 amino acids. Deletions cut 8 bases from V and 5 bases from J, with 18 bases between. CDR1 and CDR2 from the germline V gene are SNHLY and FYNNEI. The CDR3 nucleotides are TGTGCCAGCGCTTATACAGGGCTTGGCGAGACCCAGTACTTC. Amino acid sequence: CASAYTGLGETQYF.

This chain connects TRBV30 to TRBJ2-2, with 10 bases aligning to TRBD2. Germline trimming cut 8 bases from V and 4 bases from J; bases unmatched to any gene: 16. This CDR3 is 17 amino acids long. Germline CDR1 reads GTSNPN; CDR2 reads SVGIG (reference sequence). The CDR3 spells CAGPLSGRADGTGELFF. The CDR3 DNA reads TGTGCCGGTCCTTTAAGCGGGAGGGCCGACGGCACCGGGGAGCTGTTTTTT.

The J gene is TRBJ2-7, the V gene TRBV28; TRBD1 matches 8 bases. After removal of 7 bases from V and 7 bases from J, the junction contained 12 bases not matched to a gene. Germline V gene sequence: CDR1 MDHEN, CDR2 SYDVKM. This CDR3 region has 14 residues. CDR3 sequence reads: CASNTQTGVEEQYF. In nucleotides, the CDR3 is TGTGCCAGCAATACTCAGACAGGGGTAGAAGAGCAGTACTTC.